A single sample gave rise to the 3 T cell receptor beta chains below, sequenced in a study of blood T cell repertoires in COVID-19. Here immunoSEQ multiplex PCR was the method, and the copy in TCRdb shows in-frame clones only, minus some. The sample has approximately 170,000 clones, roughly 90% seen once. Input material: peripheral blood. These receptors came from a man in his 60s with active or convalescent COVID-19.

This clone showed up just a few times. V gene TRBV28 combines with J gene TRBJ1-1, with D possibly TRBD1 on 6 matching bases. The CDR3 loop spans 15 amino acids. V shed 10 bases and J shed 3 bases, with 21 bases lying between them. Per the germline V gene, CDR1 is MDHEN and CDR2 is SYDVKM. DNA of the CDR3: TGTGCCACCCTCTCTGGGGGGGCTATGGACACTGAAGCTTTCTTT. Protein product: CATLSGGAMDTEAFF.

In DNA, the CDR3 is TGTGCCAGCATCCGGGGTCTCGACGGGGAGACCCAGTACTTC. This encodes CASIRGLDGETQYF. The chain is built from TRBV2 and TRBJ2-5; perhaps TRBD2 as D (5 bases). CDR3 size: 14 residues. Trimming removed 7 bases at V and 5 bases at J, with 17 bases between. Germline V gene lookup returns CDR1 SNHLY and CDR2 FYNNEI. The full variable domain, with the rest looked up from reference TRBV2 and TRBJ2-5, is EPEVTQTPSHQVTQMGQEVILRCVPISNHLYFYWYRQILGQKVEFLVSFYNNEISEKSEIFDDQFSVERPDGSNFTLKIRSTKLEDSAMYFCASIRGLDGETQYFGPGTRLLVL.

The chain has TRBV7-6 and TRBJ2-1; 8 nucleotides agree with TRBD1. Per the germline V gene, CDR1 is SGHVS and CDR2 is FNYEAQ. CDR3 size: 18 residues. V was pared by 5 bases and J by 6 bases, with 18 bases of the junction left unmatched. CDR3 residues: CASSPLGETRTGRNEQFF. The CDR3 nucleotides read TGTGCCAGCAGCCCATTAGGCGAAACCAGGACAGGGCGCAATGAGCAGTTCTTC.